This T cell receptor (beta chain) emerged from a study of blood T cell repertoires in COVID-19. Study in general: Samples taken during acute and convalescent COVID-19 were collected in the United States, Italy and Spain. Sources were T cells, B-cell-depleted T cells, or PBMCs; the material itself was cDNA or gDNA.

Authors' processing steps: Nucleated cell counts were estimated from reference gene primer amplification. Using immunoSEQ multiplex PCR, the repertoire was profiled, and TCRdb retains in-frame clones only, with some absent. That table is the source of V, J and clone size, and D and trimming were worked out from the DNA. The sample yields approximately 250,000 clones, about 83% seen once. CDR3 size: 14 residues. The germline gives CDR1 MNHNY, CDR2 SVGAGI (reference sequence). V lost 9 bases to trimming and J lost 1 base, with 15 bases between them. This chain uses TRBV6-6 with TRBJ1-1, with D possibly TRBD1 on 6 matching bases. The origin of this receptor is a man between 50 and 59 years old with acute or convalescent COVID-19. Sequencing was done on a sample of peripheral blood. CDR3 protein: CASARDTWNTEAFF. In DNA form, the CDR3 reads TGTGCCAGTGCCCGGGACACCTGGAACACTGAAGCTTTCTTT.